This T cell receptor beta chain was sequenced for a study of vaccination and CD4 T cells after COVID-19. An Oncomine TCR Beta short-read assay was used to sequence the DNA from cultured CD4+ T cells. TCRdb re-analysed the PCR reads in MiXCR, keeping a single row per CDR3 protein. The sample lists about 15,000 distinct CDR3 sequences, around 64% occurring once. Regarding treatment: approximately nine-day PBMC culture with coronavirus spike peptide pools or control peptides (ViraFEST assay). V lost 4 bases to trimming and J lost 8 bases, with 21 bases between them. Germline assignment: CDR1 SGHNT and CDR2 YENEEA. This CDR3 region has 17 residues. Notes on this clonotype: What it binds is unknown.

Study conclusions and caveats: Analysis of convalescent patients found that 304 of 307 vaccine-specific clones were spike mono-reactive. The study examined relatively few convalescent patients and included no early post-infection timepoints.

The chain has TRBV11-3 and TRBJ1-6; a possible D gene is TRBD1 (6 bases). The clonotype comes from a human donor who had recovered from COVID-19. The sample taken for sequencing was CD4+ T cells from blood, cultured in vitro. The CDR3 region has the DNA TGTGCCAGCAGCTCCTCATACAGGGCTAGAGGGTATTCACCCCTCCACTTT. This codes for CASSSSYRARGYSPLHF.